This paragraph reports one T cell receptor (beta chain). The assay was immunoSEQ multiplex PCR, and TCRdb's table has in-frame clones only and misses some. The repertoire holds around 80,000 clones, with about 94% as singletons. This sample stems from a study of T cell changes during pregnancy in multiple sclerosis. The CDR3 has 15 amino acids. Sequencing was performed on peripheral blood, taken in the second trimester of pregnancy. This receptor was identified in a female donor in good health, enrolled as a control in a pregnancy study. The chain employs TRBV21-1 and TRBJ1-2; TRBD1, the table's D call, lacks a check against the DNA. TRBV21-1 corresponds to a pseudogene. Written as DNA, the CDR3 is TGTGCCAGCAGCATCCCGGGACAAAGTAACTATGGCTACACCTTC. Amino acid sequence: CASSIPGQSNYGYTF.